These 31 T cell receptor beta chains came from one sample sequenced in a study of T cell changes during pregnancy in multiple sclerosis (dated by TCRdb to the late 2010s). Receptor amplification or capture employed the immunoSEQ multiplex PCR assay. TCRdb obtained this table from immuneACCESS and retained in-frame rearrangements with V and J assigned. These tables miss some clones; where compared with another copy, unresolved V genes account for less than half of the shortfall, and the remainder is unexplained. This sample gives 50,000 or so clones in total; about nine tenths of them show up just once. Clones ranked in the top ten supply 0.2% to 0.3% of the sample. The material was CD4+ T cells from peripheral blood mononuclear cells, obtained in the second trimester of pregnancy. The receptors derive from a female donor with multiple sclerosis, enrolled in a pregnancy study.

The chain is built from TRBV5-8 and TRBJ2-6; D gene ambiguous. The V and J ends lost 3 bases and 6 bases respectively, with 7 bases between them. CDR1 and CDR2 from the germline V gene are SGHTS and YDEGEE. The CDR3 length is 13 residues. In nucleotides, the CDR3 is TGTGCCAGCAGCTCAAGCGTGGCCAACGTCCTGACTTTC. It encodes CASSSSVANVLTF.

V gene TRBV7-8 combines with J gene TRBJ2-7, with 9 positions matching TRBD1. V shed 1 base and J 5 bases; nucleotides not matched to a gene: 6. The length of the CDR3 is 15 residues. The germline V gene has CDR1 SGHVS and CDR2 FQNEAQ. The CDR3 loop reads CASSLGPGQGDEQYF. CDR3 DNA: TGTGCCAGCAGCTTAGGGCCGGGACAGGGCGACGAGCAGTACTTC.

This chain uses TRBV18 with TRBJ2-1; 7 bases fit TRBD1. The V and J ends lost 4 bases and 5 bases, in that order; junction bases with no gene match: 11. CDR1 is KGHSH and CDR2 is LQKENI in the germline V gene. CDR3 length: 16 amino acids. Written as DNA, the CDR3 is TGTGCCAGCTCACGACTCGAGACAGGGTCCAACAATGAGCAGTTCTTC. Translation: CASSRLETGSNNEQFF.

The rearrangement uses TRBV7-2 and TRBJ1-2; D is ambiguous. The CDR3 totals 13 residues. Germline CDR1 SGHTA, CDR2 FQGNSA. V was trimmed by 1 base and J by 2 bases, leaving 5 bases between them. The CDR3 sequence is CASSLDGNYGYTF. DNA for the CDR3: TGTGCCAGCAGCTTAGACGGGAACTATGGCTACACCTTC.

This clone was counted once. V is TRBV6-1 and J is TRBJ1-5; the match to TRBD1 covers 7 bases. The germline CDR1 and CDR2 sequences are MNHNS and SASEGT. J lost 9 bases, V lost 8 bases, and 13 bases had no gene match. The CDR3 totals 14 residues. The chain's CDR3 is CASLGQRAVRPQHF. CDR3 sequence (DNA): TGTGCCAGCCTGGGACAGCGGGCAGTTAGGCCCCAGCATTTT.

The chain carries TRBV6-5 and TRBJ1-2; 7 bases are shared with TRBD1. The CDR3 has 15 amino acids. Germline CDR1 and CDR2: MNHEY and SVGAGI. V was clipped by 2 bases and J by 5 bases; unmatched bases: 8. The CDR3 DNA reads as TGTGCCAGCAGTTACCGCCGGGGACAGAAATATGGCTACACCTTC. The encoded protein is CASSYRRGQKYGYTF.

The chain recombines TRBV4-2 with TRBJ1-2, with D unclear. The V gene's germline CDR1 is LGHNA and CDR2 YNFKEQ. V lost 2 bases and J 4 bases, leaving 20 bases between the germline ends. The CDR3 is 17 residues long. CDR3 region: CASSQTHKTSTIYGYTF. CDR3 nucleotides: TGTGCCAGCAGCCAAACACATAAGACATCTACCATCTATGGCTACACCTTC.

This chain connects TRBV7-3 to TRBJ1-6; maybe TRBD1 (6 bases). This CDR3 is 12 amino acids long. CDR1 is SGHTA and CDR2 is FQGTGA in the germline V gene. Trimming took 2 bases from V and 13 from J, leaving 9 bases between them. The CDR3 protein is CASSLGRGPLHF. CDR3 nucleotide sequence: TGTGCCAGCAGCTTAGGCAGGGGCCCCCTCCACTTT.

This clone was recorded once. The chain's CDR3 is CASSRAQGYNEQFF. CDR3 DNA sequence: TGCGCCAGCAGCCGGGCTCAGGGCTACAATGAGCAGTTCTTC. V and J are TRBV4-1 and TRBJ2-1, with D possibly matching TRBD1 (5 bases). CDR1 and CDR2 from the germline V gene are MGHRA and YSYEKL. Trimming removed 4 bases from V and 3 bases from J, with 10 bases in between. There are 14 residues in the CDR3.

The genes are TRBV5-1 and TRBJ2-1; 12 nucleotides align to TRBD2. Germline trimming cut 3 bases from V and 9 bases from J; bases unmatched to any gene: 7. The CDR3 is 15 residues long. Germline CDR1 SGHRS, CDR2 YFSETQ. The CDR3 loop reads CASSSSGGALSEQFF. The CDR3 DNA follows: TGCGCCAGCAGCTCTAGCGGGGGGGCATTAAGTGAGCAGTTCTTC.

The J gene is TRBJ1-5, the V gene TRBV5-1, with D possibly being TRBD1 (5 bases). CDR3 size: 13 residues. The ends were cut back, 4 bases at V and 7 bases at J, with 12 bases in the middle. The germline CDR1 and CDR2 sequences are SGHRS and YFSETQ. CDR3 region: CASSVGTGQPQHF. CDR3 DNA: TGCGCCAGCAGCGTGGGGACGGGGCAGCCCCAGCATTTT.

The chain couples TRBV11-2 to TRBJ1-1; D possibly corresponds to TRBD1 (6 bases). The CDR3 totals 15 residues. The V and J ends lost 5 bases and 0 bases respectively, with 13 bases between them. The germline V gene has CDR1 SGHAT and CDR2 FQNNGV. The CDR3 protein is CASSHYRAVNTEAFF. The CDR3 DNA reads as TGTGCCAGCAGCCATTACAGGGCAGTGAACACTGAAGCTTTCTTT.

The genes are TRBV5-6 and TRBJ1-2; tentative D call: TRBD1 (6 bases). V shed 7 bases and J shed 5 bases, with 12 bases lying between them. The V gene's germline CDR1 is SGHDT and CDR2 YYEEEE. The CDR3 extends over 12 amino acids. Here the CDR3 DNA reads TGTGCCAGCGGCGGGGGGGCATATGGCTACACCTTC. Amino acids: CASGGGAYGYTF. The entire variable domain, with the rest obtained from reference TRBV5-6 and TRBJ1-2, is as follows: DAGVTQSPTHLIKTRGQQVTLRCSPKSGHDTVSWYQQALGQGPQFIFQYYEEEERQRGNFPDRFSGHQFPNYSSELNVNALLLGDSALYLCASGGGAYGYTFGSGTRLTVV.

As concerns this clone: At one end the junction does not follow the germline gene, possibly because of a read error. This chain links TRBV25-1 with TRBJ2-7, with a weak D call TRBD1 (7 bases). There are 15 residues in the CDR3. Germline V gives CDR1 MGHDK, CDR2 SYGVNS. Here the CDR3 reads CASSAFNRGLYGQYF. CDR3 bases: TGTGCCAGCAGTGCCTTTAACAGGGGACTCTACGGGCAGTACTTC.

The rearrangement links TRBV7-9 to TRBJ1-1, with D possibly TRBD1 on 6 matching bases. Trimming cost V 4 bases and J 0 bases, with 9 bases left between them. In germline, CDR1 is SEHNR, CDR2 FQNEAQ (reference sequence). The CDR3 covers 14 residues. For the CDR3, the DNA is TGTGCCAGCAGCTGGGACACCCTGAACACTGAAGCTTTCTTT. This translates into CASSWDTLNTEAFF. Looking up the rest from reference TRBV7-9 and TRBJ1-1 gives the full variable domain: DTGVSQNPRHKITKRGQNVTFRCDPISEHNRLYWYRQTLGQGPEFLTYFQNEAQLEKSRLLSDRFSAERPKGSFSTLEIQRTEQGDSAMYLCASSWDTLNTEAFFGQGTRLTVV.

This sequence joins TRBV6-4 and TRBJ2-1; the match to TRBD2 covers 12 bases. This CDR3 has 15 amino acids. The germline gives CDR1 MRHNA, CDR2 SNTAGT. The ends lost 0 bases at V and 13 bases at J; junction bases unmatched: 7. The CDR3 spells CASSDSVTSGGRQFF. CDR3 DNA: TGTGCCAGCAGTGACTCGGTGACTAGCGGGGGACGACAGTTCTTC.

In DNA, the CDR3 is TGCGCCAGCACCTGGGGGGAGTCCTACGAGCAGTACTTC. Translating gives CASTWGESYEQYF. The chain uses TRBV5-1 and TRBJ2-7; TRBD2 might be the D (6 bases). The CDR3 spans 13 residues. The germline V gene encodes CDR1 SGHRS and CDR2 YFSETQ. V was cut by 6 bases and J by 1 base, with 11 bases left in between.

The chain combines TRBV9 with TRBJ1-1; D might be TRBD1 (5 bases). Germline V CDR1 and CDR2: SGDLS, YYNGEE. Between the trimmed V and J ends, which lost 0 bases and 1 base, there was a span of 10 bases. This CDR3 has 15 amino acids. In DNA, the CDR3 is TGTGCCAGCAGCGTAGGGGACTGGGAGAACACTGAAGCTTTCTTT. Residues: CASSVGDWENTEAFF.

CDR3 loop: CASSSPRGATTNEKLFF. CDR3 sequence (DNA): TGTGCCAGCAGTTCCCCCCGGGGGGCGACAACTAATGAAAAACTGTTTTTT. The chain couples TRBV27 to TRBJ1-4, with TRBD1 as a possible D gene (6 bases). V was clipped by 4 bases and J by 0 bases, with 15 bases between them. The CDR3 consists of 17 residues. Germline values: CDR1 MNHEY, CDR2 SMNVEV (reference sequence).

The chain carries TRBV2 and TRBJ2-2; 9 bases fit TRBD1. This CDR3 has 15 amino acids. CDR1 is SNHLY and CDR2 is FYNNEI in the germline V gene. With V trimmed by 8 bases and J by 2 bases, 6 bases remained unmatched. In DNA, the CDR3 is TGTGCCAGCGGTGGACAGGGGAGCAACACCGGGGAGCTGTTTTTT. Amino acids: CASGGQGSNTGELFF.

This clone was counted a few times. This sequence joins TRBV2 and TRBJ1-5; D call uncertain. CDR1 is SNHLY, CDR2 FYNNEI, per germline. This CDR3 is 12 amino acids long. Trimming took off 11 bases at V and 3 bases at J, with 11 bases between the two ends. As DNA, the CDR3 is TGTGCCGGATCAGGTCCCAATCAGCCCCAGCATTTT. Its translation is CAGSGPNQPQHF.

This chain links TRBV5-4 with TRBJ2-3; 15 bases are shared with TRBD2. Germline CDR1 and CDR2: SGHNT and YYREEE (reference sequence). The CDR3 has 17 amino acids. Trimming removed 4 bases from V and 5 bases from J; junction bases left unmatched: 8. The CDR3 bases are TGTGCCAGCAGCCCGGGACTAGCGGGGGGCCGAAGAGATACGCAGTATTTT. Protein sequence: CASSPGLAGGRRDTQYF.

V gene TRBV7-9 combines with J gene TRBJ2-7; D perhaps matches TRBD2 (6 bases). CDR1 and CDR2 from the germline V gene are SEHNR and FQNEAQ (reference sequence). The CDR3 spans 14 residues. V dropped 5 bases and J dropped 0 bases, with 11 bases sitting between them. CDR3 in amino acids: CASSPGSSSYEQYF. DNA of the CDR3: TGTGCCAGCAGCCCCGGGAGTAGCTCCTACGAGCAGTACTTC.

The V gene is TRBV7-9, the J gene TRBJ1-3; D ambiguous. V lost 4 bases and J lost 3, with 16 bases in between. The germline CDR1 and CDR2 sequences are SEHNR and FQNEAQ (reference sequence). The CDR3 sequence is 16 residues long. The CDR3 coding sequence is TGTGCCAGCAGCTGGCCAGACGCAGCGCTTGGAAACACCATATATTTT. It is translated as CASSWPDAALGNTIYF. The whole variable domain, filled in from reference TRBV7-9 and TRBJ1-3, reads DTGVSQNPRHKITKRGQNVTFRCDPISEHNRLYWYRQTLGQGPEFLTYFQNEAQLEKSRLLSDRFSAERPKGSFSTLEIQRTEQGDSAMYLCASSWPDAALGNTIYFGEGSWLTVV.

Remarks on this clone: One end of the junction varies from germline; a read error may be responsible. V is TRBV7-7 and J is TRBJ1-3; possibly TRBD1 for D (6 bases). The CDR3 sequence is 13 residues long. The V gene's germline CDR1 is SSHAT and CDR2 FNYEAQ (reference sequence). The CDR3 protein is CASSQGYGNTIYF. The CDR3 bases are TGTGCTAGCAGCCAGGGGTACGGAAACACCATATATTTT.

This clone showed up just once. The V and J genes are TRBV7-2 and TRBJ2-5, with 12 bases identical to TRBD2. V dropped 2 bases and J dropped 5; count of bases not matched to a gene: 3. This CDR3 is 15 amino acids long. Per the germline V gene, CDR1 is SGHTA and CDR2 is FQGNSA. CDR3 residues: CASSLWTSGVETQYF. Here the CDR3 DNA reads TGTGCCAGCAGCTTATGGACTAGCGGGGTGGAGACCCAGTACTTC.

The chain joins TRBV5-1 to TRBJ2-7, with 7 bases that match TRBD2. The CDR3 loop spans 14 amino acids. The germline V gene has CDR1 SGHRS and CDR2 YFSETQ. V was clipped by 0 bases and J by 5 bases; unmatched bases: 5. This CDR3 reads CASSLAAGVNEQYF. The CDR3 region has the DNA TGCGCCAGCAGCTTGGCTGCGGGGGTCAACGAGCAGTACTTC.

This sequence joins TRBV11-2 and TRBJ2-5; TRBD1 agrees at 9 bases. This CDR3 spans 18 amino acids. Germline lookup yields CDR1 SGHAT and CDR2 FQNNGV. V lost 0 bases, J lost 0 bases, and 8 bases stayed unmatched. CDR3 region: CASSLDGWDRVYQETQYF. In DNA form, the CDR3 reads TGTGCCAGCAGCTTAGATGGTTGGGACAGGGTGTACCAAGAGACCCAGTACTTC.

CDR3 sequence (DNA): TGCGCCAGCAGCCTCGATGCCCAGGTTCCCCTGGCAACTAATGAAAAACTGTTTTTT. It yields the protein CASSLDAQVPLATNEKLFF. The rearrangement joins TRBV4-1 to TRBJ1-4; D remains ambiguous. Trimming removed 4 bases from V and 0 bases from J, with 21 bases in between. CDR3 length equals 19 residues. The V gene's germline CDR1 is MGHRA and CDR2 YSYEKL.

The rearrangement links TRBV9 to TRBJ2-5, with 8 positions matching TRBD2. CDR1 and CDR2 from the germline V gene are SGDLS and YYNGEE. The junction had 11 bases not matched to a gene; V was cut back by 9 bases and J by 1 base. The CDR3 runs 15 residues. CDR3 coding DNA: TGTGCCACGCACGGGGGGGTTAGGGTCCAAGAGACCCAGTACTTC. Translation: CATHGGVRVQETQYF.

The CDR3 coding sequence is TGCGCCAGCAGTGAGTGGGACACTCGGAATGAGCAGTTCTTC. This codes for CASSEWDTRNEQFF. This chain connects TRBV10-2 to TRBJ2-1; the D gene is possibly TRBD1 (6 bases). The CDR3 contains 14 residues. Germline V gives CDR1 WSHSY, CDR2 SAAADI. V lost 1 base, J lost 7 bases, and 11 bases lay in between.